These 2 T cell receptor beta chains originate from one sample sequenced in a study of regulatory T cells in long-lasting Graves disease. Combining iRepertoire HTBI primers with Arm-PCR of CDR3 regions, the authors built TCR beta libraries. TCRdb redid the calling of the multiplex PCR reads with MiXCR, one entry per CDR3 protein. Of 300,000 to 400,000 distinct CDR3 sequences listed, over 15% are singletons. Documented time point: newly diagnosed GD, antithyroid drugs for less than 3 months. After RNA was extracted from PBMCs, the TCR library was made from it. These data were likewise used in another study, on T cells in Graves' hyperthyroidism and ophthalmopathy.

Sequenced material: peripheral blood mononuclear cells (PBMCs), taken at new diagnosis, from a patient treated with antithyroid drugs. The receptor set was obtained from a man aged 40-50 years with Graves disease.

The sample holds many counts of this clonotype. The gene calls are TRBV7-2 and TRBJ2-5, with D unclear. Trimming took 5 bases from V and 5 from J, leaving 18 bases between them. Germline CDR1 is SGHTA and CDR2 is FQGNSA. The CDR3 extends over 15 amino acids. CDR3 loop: CASSQMPATLETQYF. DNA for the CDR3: TGTGCCAGCAGCCAAATGCCAGCCACCCTGGAGACCCAGTACTTC.

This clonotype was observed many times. CDR3: CASSHVWGLDEKLFF. In DNA, the CDR3 is TGTGCCAGCAGCCACGTTTGGGGGCTGGATGAAAAACTGTTTTTT. The gene calls are TRBV12-3 or TRBV12-4 and TRBJ1-4; D may be TRBD1 (6 bases). Trimming took 6 bases from V and 6 from J, leaving 17 bases between them. The CDR3 runs 15 residues.